Each of the 12 T cell receptor beta chains below was sequenced from the same sample in a study of persistence of HIV-infected CD4 T cells. Their antigen targets remain unknown. The stimulus was an HIV-1 Gag 15-mer peptide pool, roughly 1 ug/peptide/mL. CD40L/CD69 double-negative CD45RO-high memory CD4+ T cells were collected. The immunoSEQ assay was version 4, run in survey mode. Sequenced by immunoSEQ multiplex PCR; TCRdb stores in-frame clones only, minus some. The sample includes over 40,000 clones, approximately 78% of them seen just once. The input for sequencing was CD4+ T cells sorted from PBMCs after approximately 20-hour stimulation, taken from a patient who received antiretroviral therapy. The receptor set was obtained from an adult man with HIV who was CMV-seropositive.

This chain joins TRBV28 and TRBJ2-7, with 7 bases lining up with TRBD2. V lost 6 bases to trimming and J lost 2 bases; unmatched junction nucleotides: 10. The CDR3 spans 15 residues. Germline values: CDR1 MDHEN, CDR2 SYDVKM. The CDR3 spells CASRMGGKFAYEQYF. The CDR3 region has the DNA TGTGCCAGCAGGATGGGGGGGAAATTTGCCTACGAGCAGTACTTC.

This clone has just a few counts. The chain links TRBV5-6 to TRBJ1-1; D is perhaps TRBD1 (5 bases). V lost 0 bases to trimming and J lost 0 bases, with 6 bases between them. Germline CDR1 SGHDT, CDR2 YYEEEE. The CDR3 length is 14 residues. CDR3 sequence reads: CASSLVTVNTEAFF. CDR3 coding DNA: TGTGCCAGCAGCTTGGTGACAGTGAACACTGAAGCTTTCTTT.

This clone was recorded only once. This sequence joins TRBV27 and TRBJ1-6; TRBD1 matches at 10 bases. This CDR3 has 14 residues. Losses at the gene ends were 6 bases for V and 10 bases for J; bases not matched to a gene: 6. Germline V gene data show CDR1 as MNHEY and CDR2 as SMNVEV (reference sequence). CDR3 residues: CASRPGTGASPLHF. The CDR3 bases are TGTGCCAGCAGACCCGGGACAGGGGCGTCACCCCTCCACTTT.

The chain uses TRBV6-5 and TRBJ1-1, with D perhaps matching TRBD1 (5 bases). Germline CDR1 MNHEY, CDR2 SVGAGI. The CDR3 totals 13 residues. V was clipped by 4 bases and J by 7 bases, with 13 bases between them. CDR3 coding DNA: TGTGCCAGCAGTTTCACAAGACAGATTGAAGCTTTCTTT. Its translation is CASSFTRQIEAFF.

This chain joins TRBV10-2 and TRBJ2-7, with 7 bases that match TRBD1. Germline trimming cut 6 bases from V and 0 bases from J; bases unmatched to any gene: 5. The CDR3 is 14 residues long. In germline, CDR1 is WSHSY, CDR2 SAAADI. The CDR3 DNA sequence: TGCGCCAGCAGGAAACAGGGGAGCTCCTACGAGCAGTACTTC. This sequence encodes CASRKQGSSYEQYF.

The chain joins TRBV7-9 to TRBJ2-7, with 9 bases that match TRBD1. The CDR3 length is 15 residues. Trimming at V came to 4 bases and at J to 6 bases, leaving 10 bases not matched to a gene. Per germline, CDR1 SEHNR and CDR2 FQNEAQ (reference sequence). The CDR3 spells CASSSSGQGRSEQYF. CDR3 bases: TGTGCCAGCAGCTCAAGTGGACAGGGGAGGTCCGAGCAGTACTTC.

The chain recombines TRBV4-2 with TRBJ1-6, with a tentative D call TRBD1 (5 bases). The ends were cut back, 0 bases at V and 7 bases at J, with 19 bases in the middle. The CDR3 spans 18 residues. CDR1 is LGHNA, CDR2 YNFKEQ, per germline. The CDR3: CASSQELKGEGQNSPLHF. CDR3 nucleotide sequence: TGTGCCAGCAGCCAAGAATTGAAGGGCGAGGGGCAAAATTCACCCCTCCACTTT.

This rearrangement joins TRBV7-2 to TRBJ2-7, with D possibly TRBD2 on 6 matching bases. The CDR3 is 17 residues long. The germline V gene has CDR1 SGHTA and CDR2 FQGNSA. V lost 2 bases and J 0 bases, leaving 17 bases between the germline ends. As DNA, the CDR3 is TGTGCCAGCAGCTTAAGTGGCGGGGCCCAGGCCTCCTACGAGCAGTACTTC. It yields the protein CASSLSGGAQASYEQYF.

This rearrangement joins TRBV19 to TRBJ1-2; possibly TRBD1 for D (5 bases). Germline loops: CDR1 LNHDA, CDR2 SQIVND (reference sequence). V was trimmed by 7 bases and J by 4 bases, leaving 13 bases between them. This CDR3 contains 13 residues. CDR3 DNA sequence: TGTGCCAGTACCTCGGGGCGGACCTATGGCTACACCTTC. It codes for CASTSGRTYGYTF.

The V gene is TRBV27, the J gene TRBJ1-2; D is unresolved. Trimming pared 2 bases from V and 8 bases from J, leaving 12 bases between. Germline CDR1 and CDR2: MNHEY and SMNVEV (reference sequence). This CDR3 comprises 13 residues. The CDR3 loop is CASSLNDKGGYTF. CDR3 bases: TGTGCCAGCAGTTTAAATGATAAGGGAGGCTACACCTTC.

This clone was counted a single time. The CDR3 reads CASSYSGQRSYEQYF. The CDR3 DNA is TGTGCCAGCAGTTACTCGGGACAGCGCTCCTACGAGCAGTACTTC. The chain links TRBV6-5 to TRBJ2-7; 7 bases are a match to TRBD1. The CDR3 is made up of 15 amino acids. Trimming at V came to 0 bases and at J to 0 bases, leaving 2 bases not matched to a gene. Germline values: CDR1 MNHEY, CDR2 SVGAGI.

This clone has more than one count but fewer than ten. The chain links TRBV30 to TRBJ1-5; D is undetermined. Trimming pared 0 bases from V and 4 bases from J, leaving 13 bases between. The CDR3 runs to 15 residues. Germline assignment: CDR1 GTSNPN and CDR2 SVGIG (reference sequence). For the CDR3, the DNA is TGTGCCTGGAGTGTACCCGGGGTGGGTAATCAGCCCCAGCATTTT. The encoded protein is CAWSVPGVGNQPQHF.